This T cell receptor beta chain comes out of a study of blood T cell repertoires in COVID-19. For the study at large: The study drew acute and convalescent COVID-19 samples from the United States, Italy and Spain. Nucleic acid was either cDNA or gDNA, and it came from T cells, B-cell-depleted T cells, or PBMCs.

Under the authors' procedure: Quantification of nucleated cells was approximated via reference gene primer amplification. Here immunoSEQ multiplex PCR was the method, and the copy in TCRdb shows in-frame clones only, minus some. Clonal size and the V and J genes are those of that table, whereas D and trimming came from the DNA. The sample consists of 150,000 to 200,000 clones, roughly 85% of them appearing once. The CDR3 extends over 17 amino acids. Germline values: CDR1 MGHRA, CDR2 YSYEKL. V was cut by 1 base and J by 5 bases, with 21 bases left in between. This receptor was identified in a woman in her twenties or thirties with acute or convalescent COVID-19. The sample taken for sequencing was peripheral blood. The rearrangement uses TRBV4-1 and TRBJ2-7; D may be TRBD2 (6 bases). Here the CDR3 DNA reads TGCGCCAGCAGCCAAGCGGCAGCGGGCCGGCCCGGAGACGAGCAGTACTTC. Its protein product is CASSQAAAGRPGDEQYF.